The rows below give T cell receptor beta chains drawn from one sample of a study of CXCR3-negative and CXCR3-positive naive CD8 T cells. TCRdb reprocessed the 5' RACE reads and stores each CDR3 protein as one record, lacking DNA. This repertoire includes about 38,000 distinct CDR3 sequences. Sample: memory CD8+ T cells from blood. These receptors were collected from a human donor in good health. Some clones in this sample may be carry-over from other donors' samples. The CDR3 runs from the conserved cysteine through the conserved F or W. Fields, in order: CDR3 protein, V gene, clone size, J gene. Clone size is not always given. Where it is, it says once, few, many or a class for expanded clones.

CDR3: CASSYNSGTSTDTQYF; V: TRBV6-5; size: -; J: TRBJ2-3
CDR3: CASSYSRDRVNTGELFF; V: TRBV27; size: -; J: TRBJ2-2
CDR3: CASSSAVLNEQFF; V: TRBV7-9; size: -; J: TRBJ2-1
CDR3: CASSLGHMGNQPQHF; V: TRBV7-6; size: -; J: TRBJ1-5
CDR3: CASSPSSPGVNEQFF; V: TRBV3-1; size: -; J: TRBJ2-1
CDR3: CASSQTLASRSTDTQYF; V: TRBV4-3; size: -; J: TRBJ2-3
CDR3: CASSPTTGLPLNTEAFF; V: TRBV28; size: -; J: TRBJ1-1
CDR3: CASSPTGRDEQYF; V: TRBV12-3/TRBV12-4; size: -; J: TRBJ2-7
CDR3: CASSFWPGELFF; V: TRBV12-3/TRBV12-4; size: -; J: TRBJ2-2
CDR3: CASSQDAGSYNEQFF; V: TRBV4-2; size: -; J: TRBJ2-1
CDR3: CSVVGGRDNEQFF; V: TRBV29-1; size: -; J: TRBJ2-1
CDR3: CASSFPSEFEQGEDITNKYEQYF; V: TRBV28; size: medium-sized; J: TRBJ2-7
CDR3: CASSVAISSYNEQFF; V: TRBV9; size: -; J: TRBJ2-1
CDR3: CASSAPGYYEQYF; V: TRBV28; size: -; J: TRBJ2-7
CDR3: CASSSPRQGVGLNGYEQYF; V: TRBV27; size: -; J: TRBJ2-7
CDR3: CASSWDITSTDTQYF; V: TRBV7-6; size: -; J: TRBJ2-3
CDR3: CSARDSGYTEAFF; V: TRBV20-1; size: -; J: TRBJ1-1
CDR3: CASSLTGENTEAFF; V: TRBV5-1; size: -; J: TRBJ1-1
CDR3: CSARKTGTGDHEQYF; V: TRBV20-1; size: -; J: TRBJ2-7
CDR3: CSVDPQGGNYGYTF; V: TRBV29-1; size: -; J: TRBJ1-2
CDR3: CASSQDLRDNEQFF; V: TRBV3-1; size: -; J: TRBJ2-1
CDR3: CSVARGYEQYF; V: TRBV29-1; size: -; J: TRBJ2-7
CDR3: CSVSGGERAFF; V: TRBV29-1; size: -; J: TRBJ1-1
CDR3: CSAPDPSTSGVVDTQYF; V: TRBV20-1; size: -; J: TRBJ2-3
CDR3: CASSLVVIGASEQYF; V: TRBV11-2; size: -; J: TRBJ2-7
CDR3: CASSFETGNTEAFF; V: TRBV5-1; size: -; J: TRBJ1-1
CDR3: CASSLGGLDRSTDTQYF; V: TRBV7-9; size: medium-sized; J: TRBJ2-3
CDR3: CASSAAGQSDTQYF; V: TRBV28; size: -; J: TRBJ2-3
CDR3: CASCEGGSGANVLTF; V: TRBV6-4; size: -; J: TRBJ2-6
CDR3: CASSTIPRGGFYPYNEQFF; V: TRBV5-1; size: -; J: TRBJ2-1
CDR3: CSVLQATYEQYF; V: TRBV29-1; size: -; J: TRBJ2-7
CDR3: CATSRDLGGDEQFF; V: TRBV15; size: -; J: TRBJ2-1
CDR3: CSVERGDSYEQYF; V: TRBV29-1; size: -; J: TRBJ2-7
CDR3: CASSLDGNGANVLTF; V: TRBV12-3/TRBV12-4; size: -; J: TRBJ2-6
CDR3: CSAPGGARHADTQYF; V: TRBV20-1; size: -; J: TRBJ2-3
CDR3: CASSLLPITDTQYF; V: TRBV7-3; size: -; J: TRBJ2-3
CDR3: CASSPRGGTNTEAFF; V: TRBV7-2; size: -; J: TRBJ1-1
CDR3: CSVEVRQGVTYEQYF; V: TRBV29-1; size: -; J: TRBJ2-7
CDR3: CASSLQGDTGELFF; V: TRBV4-3; size: -; J: TRBJ2-2
CDR3: CASSNPYRETSTDTQYF; V: TRBV2; size: -; J: TRBJ2-3
CDR3: CASSSLAGSYNEQFF; V: TRBV12-3/TRBV12-4; size: -; J: TRBJ2-1
CDR3: CASSYPSGTGSSYEQYF; V: TRBV7-9; size: -; J: TRBJ2-7
CDR3: CSVVGGGTEAFF; V: TRBV29-1; size: -; J: TRBJ1-1
CDR3: CASSQEISHALALTYEQYF; V: TRBV14; size: -; J: TRBJ2-7
CDR3: CSVDDPASYGYTF; V: TRBV29-1; size: -; J: TRBJ1-2
CDR3: CASSPDGLLAKNIQYF; V: TRBV28; size: -; J: TRBJ2-4
CDR3: CASSQEAPGQAGELFF; V: TRBV4-3; size: -; J: TRBJ2-2
CDR3: CSVEDEMTDSYEQYF; V: TRBV29-1; size: -; J: TRBJ2-7
CDR3: CASSLTSAEAFF; V: TRBV6-2/TRBV6-3; size: -; J: TRBJ1-1
CDR3: CASSSSTGLGDTDTQYF; V: TRBV28; size: -; J: TRBJ2-3
CDR3: CASSFGLAGLSLLIYEQYF; V: TRBV28; size: -; J: TRBJ2-7
CDR3: CSAREGATGMGDTQYF; V: TRBV20-1; size: -; J: TRBJ2-3
CDR3: CSVFQNTGELFF; V: TRBV29-1; size: -; J: TRBJ2-2
CDR3: CATNQGLETQYF; V: TRBV6-2/TRBV6-3; size: -; J: TRBJ2-5
CDR3: CSVGVTGEQFF; V: TRBV29-1; size: -; J: TRBJ2-1
CDR3: CASRGRGGYGYTF; V: TRBV28; size: -; J: TRBJ1-2
CDR3: CASSQEPTGNEQYF; V: TRBV28; size: -; J: TRBJ2-7
CDR3: CASSQDGGSSGGQETQYF; V: TRBV4-3; size: -; J: TRBJ2-5